This T cell receptor (beta chain) was captured by sequencing in a study of blood T cell repertoires in COVID-19. In the authors' methods: Nucleated cell counts were estimated from reference gene primer amplification. Clones were read by immunoSEQ multiplex PCR, and TCRdb kept only the in-frame ones, dropping some. V and J calls and clone size are given by that table; D and trimming were obtained from the DNA. The sample records 230,000 or so clones, approximately 79% being singletons. The CDR3 loop spans 15 amino acids. CDR1 and CDR2 from the germline V gene are MDHEN and SYDVKM. Trimming stripped 5 bases from V and 4 bases from J, with 17 bases between.

Source material: peripheral blood. The receptor was isolated from a human donor in a cohort sampled during active COVID-19. V is TRBV28 and J is TRBJ1-1; D perhaps matches TRBD1 (6 bases). The CDR3 protein is CASSVGGAWGTEAFF. CDR3 DNA: TGTGCCAGCAGTGTAGGGGGTGCTTGGGGCACTGAAGCTTTCTTT.